This T cell receptor beta chain stems from a study of vaccination and CD4 T cells after COVID-19. Treatment noted: approximately 11-day PBMC culture with coronavirus spike peptide pools or control peptides (ViraFEST assay). Per germline, CDR1 LNHDA and CDR2 SQIVND (reference sequence). V was shortened by 8 bases and J by 1 base, with 12 bases between the two germline ends. The length of the CDR3 is 14 residues. Cultured CD4+ T cells had their DNA profiled by the Oncomine TCR Beta short-read assay. One entry per CDR3 protein, called by TCRdb with MiXCR from the PCR reads. The repertoire holds fewer than 13,000 distinct CDR3 sequences, with approximately 41% as singletons. As regards this clonotype: Its specificity is not known.

The sample comprised CD4+ T cells from blood, cultured in vitro. The receptor was derived from a human donor who had recovered from COVID-19. J is TRBJ1-5 and V is TRBV19; D gene uncertain. CDR3 coding DNA: TGTGCCAGTTGTCGCCCCTACAGCAATCAGCCCCAGCATTTT. This sequence encodes CASCRPYSNQPQHF.